This T cell receptor (beta chain) derives from a study of T cells in Graves' hyperthyroidism and ophthalmopathy. Exclusion followed for patients with uncontrolled infection, other autoimmune disease, pregnancy or lactation. The PBMCs had their origin in less than 13 ml of fresh peripheral blood. TCR beta CDR3 sequences were amplified from RNA transcripts. HTBI primers were used for first-round RT-PCR of the TCR CDR3. TCRdb called the multiplex PCR reads again in MiXCR, with one record for every CDR3 protein. Counted here are 300,000 to 450,000 distinct CDR3 sequences, roughly 14% occurring once; the ten biggest clones make up about 11%. This clonotype was recorded many times. This CDR3 spans 13 amino acids. CDR1 DFQATT and CDR2 SNEGSKA come from the germline V gene (reference sequence). With 5 bases removed from V and 5 bases from J, the gap between germline ends came to 16 bases.

The sequence was obtained from a woman aged 55-70 years with Graves' hyperthyroidism. The rearrangement joins TRBV20-1 to TRBJ2-7; D remains ambiguous. Sample: blood. The CDR3 bases are TGCAGTGCTCTTCGCCCAGATAGGGACGAGCAGTACTTC. Translating gives CSALRPDRDEQYF.